The present T cell receptor beta chain was sequenced within a study of shared clonotypes between healthy human individuals. Findings and limits, study-wide: For naive CD4 cells, 4% to 6% of clonotypes were shared across a handful of donors.

Naive CD8 cells were CD45RO-negative, positively selected for CCR7, excluding terminally differentiated effector memory CD45RA+ cells. TCRdb keeps only in-frame clones here, not all; method: immunoSEQ multiplex PCR. The data show hundreds of thousands of clones, 95% to 97% seen once. After removal of 5 bases from V and 0 bases from J, the junction contained 7 bases not matched to a gene. CDR1 SEHNR and CDR2 FQNEAQ come from the germline V gene (reference sequence). The CDR3 loop spans 16 amino acids. A remark on this clone: Its antigen is currently unknown.

This TCR was sampled from a woman in her thirties in good health. This chain connects TRBV7-9 to TRBJ2-4; 7 nucleotides match TRBD2. Specimen: naive CD8+ T cells sorted from blood. Here the CDR3 DNA reads TGTGCCAGCAGCCCCCGGGTAGCGGGAGCCAAAAACATTCAGTACTTC. Protein sequence: CASSPRVAGAKNIQYF.